These 6 T cell receptor beta chains were sequenced from one sample in a study of blood T cell repertoires in COVID-19. Sequencing used immunoSEQ multiplex PCR; TCRdb keeps in-frame clones, though not all of them. This table has more than 200,000 clones, about 80% appearing once. The sample taken for sequencing was peripheral blood. These receptors all come from a man aged 80 or over with acute or convalescent COVID-19.

This chain connects TRBV28 to TRBJ1-6; D unresolved. The CDR3 is 13 amino acids. Germline V gives CDR1 MDHEN, CDR2 SYDVKM. The germline V and J ends were trimmed by 1 base and 8 bases, with 6 bases remaining between them. CDR3 residues: CASSLFGDSPLHF. CDR3 bases: TGTGCCAGCAGTTTATTCGGGGATTCACCCCTCCACTTT.

The gene calls are TRBV9 and TRBJ1-2, with a tentative D call TRBD1 (6 bases). This CDR3 has 14 amino acids. The germline gives CDR1 SGDLS, CDR2 YYNGEE. V dropped 0 bases and J dropped 5 bases, with 11 bases sitting between them. The chain's CDR3 is CASSVGDGQYGYTF. The CDR3 DNA follows: TGTGCCAGCAGCGTAGGGGATGGACAGTATGGCTACACCTTC.

The chain joins TRBV10-2 to TRBJ2-1; no firm D call. The CDR3 length is 14 residues. The germline gives CDR1 WSHSY, CDR2 SAAADI. V lost 6 bases and J 4 bases, leaving 13 bases between the germline ends. The CDR3 is CASSQVTLYNEQFF. As DNA, the CDR3 is TGCGCCAGCAGCCAGGTCACTTTATACAATGAGCAGTTCTTC.

V is TRBV5-1 and J is TRBJ2-7; 7 bases map to TRBD1. Germline V CDR1 and CDR2: SGHRS, YFSETQ. V trimming: 4 bases; J trimming: 0 bases; junction bases outside the gene matches: 13. CDR3 length: 17 amino acids. For the CDR3, the DNA is TGCGCCAGCAGCCTAACTTATTCCGGGACAGACTCCTACGAGCAGTACTTC. Protein product: CASSLTYSGTDSYEQYF.

V usage is TRBV18 and J usage is TRBJ1-1, with D possibly TRBD1 on 6 matching bases. The CDR3 contains 14 residues. V shed 3 bases and J shed 1 base, with 9 bases lying between them. Germline CDR1 is KGHSH and CDR2 is LQKENI. This CDR3 is CASSPRDTNTEAFF. For the CDR3, the DNA is TGTGCCAGCTCACCCCGGGACACGAACACTGAAGCTTTCTTT.

The chain is built from TRBV5-1 and TRBJ2-7; TRBD1 might be the D (6 bases). The germline CDR1 and CDR2 sequences are SGHRS and YFSETQ. The CDR3 is made up of 16 amino acids. V dropped 4 bases and J dropped 0 bases, with 17 bases sitting between them. CDR3 nucleotide sequence: TGCGCCAGCAGCCAGATTAGGGGGTTCAGCTCCTACGAGCAGTACTTC. Amino acid sequence: CASSQIRGFSSYEQYF. Full variable domain (missing parts from reference TRBV5-1 and TRBJ2-7): KAGVTQTPRYLIKTRGQQVTLSCSPISGHRSVSWYQQTPGQGLQFLFEYFSETQRNKGNFPGRFSGRQFSNSRSEMNVSTLELGDSALYLCASSQIRGFSSYEQYFGPGTRLTVT.